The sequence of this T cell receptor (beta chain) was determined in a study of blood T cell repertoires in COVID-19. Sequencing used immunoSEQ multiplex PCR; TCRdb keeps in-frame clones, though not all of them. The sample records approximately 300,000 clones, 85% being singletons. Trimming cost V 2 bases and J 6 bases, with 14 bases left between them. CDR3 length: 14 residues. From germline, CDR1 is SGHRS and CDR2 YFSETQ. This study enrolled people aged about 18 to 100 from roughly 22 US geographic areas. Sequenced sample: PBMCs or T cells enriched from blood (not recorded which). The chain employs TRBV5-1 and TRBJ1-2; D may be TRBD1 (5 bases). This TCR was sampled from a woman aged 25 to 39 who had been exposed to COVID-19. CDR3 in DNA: TGCGCCAGCAGCTTAAGGACACTAAAGGATGGCTACACCTTC. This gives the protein CASSLRTLKDGYTF. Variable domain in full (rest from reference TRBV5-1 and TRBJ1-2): KAGVTQTPRYLIKTRGQQVTLSCSPISGHRSVSWYQQTPGQGLQFLFEYFSETQRNKGNFPGRFSGRQFSNSRSEMNVSTLELGDSALYLCASSLRTLKDGYTFGSGTRLTVV.